Following are 19 T cell receptor beta chains from one sample sequenced in a study of blood T cells in healthy people across ages. The second PCR ran about 7 to 12 cycles with a sample-barcoded 5' primer and J-beta primers. TCRdb ran MiXCR on the 5' RACE reads and lists one entry per CDR3 protein. The sample shows about a million distinct CDR3 sequences, about 53% of them seen only once. The sample taken for sequencing was blood. These receptors were obtained from a woman aged 60 to 75 in good health.

The chain uses TRBV27 and TRBJ1-2; 8 bases agree with TRBD1. Losses at the gene ends were 5 bases for V and 4 bases for J; bases not matched to a gene: 12. The V gene's germline CDR1 is MNHEY and CDR2 SMNVEV (reference sequence). This CDR3 comprises 16 residues. The CDR3 DNA sequence: TGTGCCAGCAGTACTACTGCAGGGGGCGAGGGCTATGGCTACACCTTC. Translated, it gives CASSTTAGGEGYGYTF.

This clonotype was detected a few times. The genes are TRBV9 and TRBJ2-7; D perhaps matches TRBD1 (5 bases). There are 14 residues in the CDR3. Germline-derived CDR1 and CDR2 are SGDLS and YYNGEE. The ends were cut back, 0 bases at V and 4 bases at J, with 11 bases in the middle. The chain's CDR3 is CASSVGSGLYEQYF. CDR3 DNA: TGTGCCAGCAGCGTAGGGTCAGGGTTGTACGAGCAGTACTTC.

In its sample, this clonotype was seen once. The chain has TRBV4-1 and TRBJ2-3, with D uncertain. CDR1 is MGHRA, CDR2 YSYEKL, per germline. V lost 0 bases and J 4 bases, leaving 8 bases between the germline ends. This CDR3 is 14 amino acids long. In nucleotides, the CDR3 is TGCGCCAGCAGCCAAGATTGGCACGCAGATACGCAGTATTTT. Translated: CASSQDWHADTQYF.

The chain joins TRBV20-1 to TRBJ2-7; tentatively, D is TRBD1 or TRBD2 (6 bases each). CDR3 length: 17 residues. Germline CDR1 and CDR2: DFQATT and SNEGSKA (reference sequence). V dropped 3 bases and J dropped 0 bases, with 21 bases sitting between them. The CDR3 bases are TGCAGTGCTAGCCCTTCCGAGGGGGGAGGCTTCTCCTACGAGCAGTACTTC. The encoded protein is CSASPSEGGGFSYEQYF.

The rearrangement uses TRBV7-9 and TRBJ2-1, with 8 nucleotides matching TRBD2. This CDR3 contains 17 residues. CDR1 and CDR2 from the germline V gene are SEHNR and FQNEAQ (reference sequence). V trimming: 1 base; J trimming: 7 bases; junction bases outside the gene matches: 12. The CDR3 DNA reads as TGTGCCAGCAGCTTAGAAGGGCTAGCGGGCGGAGGGAATGAGCAGTTCTTC. Translating gives CASSLEGLAGGGNEQFF. Full variable domain (missing parts from reference TRBV7-9 and TRBJ2-1): DTGVSQNPRHKITKRGQNVTFRCDPISEHNRLYWYRQTLGQGPEFLTYFQNEAQLEKSRLLSDRFSAERPKGSFSTLEIQRTEQGDSAMYLCASSLEGLAGGGNEQFFGPGTRLTVL.

This clonotype was seen only a few times. This sequence joins TRBV29-1 and TRBJ2-7, with D perhaps matching TRBD2 (6 bases). Germline V gives CDR1 SQVTM, CDR2 ANQGSEA. V was cut by 5 bases and J by 3 bases, with 17 bases left in between. This CDR3 spans 14 amino acids. The DNA for the CDR3 is TGCAGCGTTTTTTTAGGGGACTTCAACTACGAGCAGTACTTC. Translation: CSVFLGDFNYEQYF.

The chain carries TRBV6-1 and TRBJ1-2, with D tentatively TRBD1 (6 bases). In germline, CDR1 is MNHNS, CDR2 SASEGT. The CDR3 is 14 amino acids. V shed 6 bases and J shed 3 bases, with 14 bases lying between them. The CDR3 nucleotides read TGTGCCAGCAGCGAGGGGGGGTCGGACTATGGCTACACCTTC. Translating gives CASSEGGSDYGYTF.

This clonotype was observed a few times. J is TRBJ2-1 and V is TRBV7-3, with 9 bases that match TRBD2. Per the germline V gene, CDR1 is SGHTA and CDR2 is FQGTGA. Losses at the gene ends were 1 base for V and 0 bases for J; bases not matched to a gene: 16. The CDR3 covers 21 residues. CDR3 coding DNA: TGTGCCAGCAGCTTAAGTAGGAAAAGGGAGACTAGCGGAGGCTCCTACAATGAGCAGTTCTTC. It translates to CASSLSRKRETSGGSYNEQFF.

To note about this clonotype: Being one base from a much bigger clone, this may be a read error. The chain employs TRBV29-1 and TRBJ2-1, with 7 bases matching TRBD1. TRBJ2-7 explains the end of the DNA better; the J call may be wrong. CDR1 SQVTM and CDR2 ANQGSEA come from the germline V gene. There are 15 residues in the CDR3. CDR3 sequence: CSVDRPGQPYNEQYF. Written as DNA, the CDR3 is TGCAGCGTTGATCGTCCGGGACAGCCATACAATGAGCAGTACTTC.

This chain connects TRBV12-3 or TRBV12-4 to TRBJ2-2, with a possible D match to TRBD2 (6 bases). The V gene lost 3 bases and the J gene lost 5 bases, with 13 bases spanning the gap. The CDR3 is 15 residues long. CDR3 protein: CASSLAGWVTGELFF. CDR3 nucleotide sequence: TGTGCCAGCAGTTTGGCGGGATGGGTAACCGGGGAGCTGTTTTTT.

The chain carries TRBV4-2 and TRBJ2-2, with TRBD2 identical over 11 bases. Looked up from germline, CDR1 is LGHNA and CDR2 is YNFKEQ. Trimming took 4 bases from V and 7 from J; bases not matched to a gene: 5. CDR3 size: 15 residues. CDR3 in amino acids: CASSPRLAGSGELFF. The CDR3 coding sequence is TGTGCCAGCAGCCCCAGACTAGCGGGAAGCGGGGAGCTGTTTTTT.

The chain joins TRBV2 to TRBJ1-5; D perhaps matches TRBD1 (6 bases). The CDR3 extends over 15 amino acids. Germline V gives CDR1 SNHLY, CDR2 FYNNEI. Trimming stripped 7 bases from V and 7 bases from J, with 20 bases between. The CDR3 region has the DNA TGTGCCAGCACCGGAAAGGCAGGCCAGGGGCAGCCCCAGCATTTT. This gives the protein CASTGKAGQGQPQHF.

This rearrangement joins TRBV20-1 to TRBJ1-5; a weak D match, TRBD1 (6 bases). The V end was cut by 3 bases, the J end by 5 bases, with 14 bases between. Germline values: CDR1 DFQATT, CDR2 SNEGSKA (reference sequence). The CDR3 covers 14 residues. CDR3 bases: TGCAGTGCTAGTTCCCGGGACATATATCAGCCCCAGCATTTT. It is translated as CSASSRDIYQPQHF.

The chain combines TRBV20-1 with TRBJ2-7; 7 nucleotides align to TRBD2. The germline CDR1 and CDR2 sequences are DFQATT and SNEGSKA (reference sequence). This CDR3 comprises 14 residues. The ends lost 6 bases at V and 4 bases at J; junction bases unmatched: 12. Here the CDR3 DNA reads TGCAGTGCGAGACATCGGGGACTATCGTACGAGCAGTACTTC. Translation gives CSARHRGLSYEQYF.

The table lists this clonotype with a few counts. The chain has TRBV24-1 and TRBJ2-6; no reliable D call. The CDR3 spans 18 residues. CDR1 and CDR2 from the germline V gene are KGHDR and SFDVKD. Trimming shortened V by 6 bases and J by 2 bases, and 19 bases separated the two germline ends. The CDR3 DNA sequence: TGTGCCACCAGTCCTGGACCCCCCCCTCCCACTGGGGCCAACGTCCTGACTTTC. Translating it yields CATSPGPPPPTGANVLTF.

The chain has TRBV7-2 and TRBJ1-1; weak D call: TRBD1 (6 bases). In germline, CDR1 is SGHTA, CDR2 FQGNSA. Trimming removed 5 bases at V and 3 bases at J, with 19 bases between. This CDR3 region has 16 residues. The CDR3 region is CASSVEGYYRDTEAFF. CDR3 sequence (DNA): TGTGCCAGCAGCGTAGAGGGATACTACAGGGACACTGAAGCTTTCTTT.

This clonotype has only a few counts. CDR3: CASSLVGAGVGTQYF. The CDR3 DNA follows: TGTGCCAGCAGCTTAGTAGGAGCGGGAGTGGGTACGCAGTATTTT. This chain joins TRBV7-2 and TRBJ2-3, with TRBD2 identical over 8 bases. Germline assignment: CDR1 SGHTA and CDR2 FQGNSA. CDR3 length: 15 amino acids. Losses at the gene ends were 1 base for V and 8 bases for J; bases not matched to a gene: 8.

This clonotype showed up just a few times. The chain carries TRBV4-2 and TRBJ1-5; tentatively, D is TRBD1 (5 bases). The germline gives CDR1 LGHNA, CDR2 YNFKEQ. The CDR3 is 14 residues long. The V gene lost 2 bases and the J gene lost 6 bases, with 11 bases spanning the gap. CDR3 DNA sequence: TGTGCCAGCAGCCAACAGGGTCGCGGTCAGCCCCAGCATTTT. Residues: CASSQQGRGQPQHF.

The chain carries TRBV28 and TRBJ2-3, with D perhaps TRBD1 (5 bases). V gave up 3 bases and J gave up 2 bases, with 9 bases separating them. The germline V gene has CDR1 MDHEN and CDR2 SYDVKM. This CDR3 contains 14 residues. CDR3 sequence reads: CASSFDRYTDTQYF. The CDR3 region has the DNA TGTGCCAGCAGTTTTGACAGATACACAGATACGCAGTATTTT.